This TCR beta chain comes out of a study of Ad26.COV2.S vaccination and SARS-CoV-2 variants. The treatment: some 19 received Ad26.COV2.S at low or high dose, single or two shots; 5 received placebo; per-sample allocation not given. Day 63 after the first vaccine or placebo injection was the time point for sampling. TCRdb's copy holds only in-frame clones and misses some; the assay was immunoSEQ multiplex PCR. The sample holds around 250,000 clones, roughly nine tenths seen once. The sequencing here drew on peripheral blood, taken in a trial of Ad26.COV2.S vaccine versus placebo. This clonotype was sampled from a person between 18 and 60 years old who received the Ad26.COV2.S COVID-19 vaccine or a placebo.

The CDR3 region has the DNA TGCGCCAGCAGCTGGGACGGAAATCAGCCCCAGCATTTT. It encodes CASSWDGNQPQHF. The genes are TRBV5-1 and TRBJ1-5, with D possibly matching TRBD1 (5 bases). Per germline, CDR1 SGHRS and CDR2 YFSETQ. The CDR3 is 13 residues long. The germline V and J ends were trimmed by 3 bases and 4 bases, with 8 bases remaining between them.